The text below deals with one T cell receptor (beta chain). Its antigen is currently unknown. CDR1 and CDR2 (germline): SGHVS, FNYEAQ. V was shortened by 3 bases and J by 5 bases, with 15 bases between the two germline ends. This CDR3 contains 15 residues. The data were obtained in a study of T cell repertoires in cytomegalovirus infection. Turning to the study itself: Matching HLA type and CMV infection were both indicated by public TCR beta signatures. Study-level points and caveats: It was HLA-C-restricted CMV-specific TCR beta clonotypes that dominated the response ex vivo.

TCRdb analysed the reads with MiXCR anew, one entry per CDR3 protein. Here the sample spans roughly 860,000 distinct CDR3 sequences, 30% to 35% being singletons. The V gene is TRBV7-6, the J gene TRBJ2-3; possible D gene TRBD2, 5 bases. Sample: cultured CD8+ T cells from PBMCs, taken from culture after CMV antigen stimulation. The receptor was derived from a human donor in good health (CMV status not recorded). Some clones in this sample may be carry-over from other donors' samples. The CDR3 nucleotides read TGTGCCAGCAGCTTCGGAGGAGGAGAGATAGATACGCAGTATTTT. As protein: CASSFGGGEIDTQYF.